The 29 T cell receptor beta chains given below trace back to one sample, sequenced in a study of T cell changes during pregnancy in multiple sclerosis. Generated by immunoSEQ multiplex PCR, the TCRdb table keeps only in-frame clones and is missing some. The repertoire consists of around 40,000 clones, with roughly 90% occurring once and the leading ten covering approximately 5%. This specimen consisted of CD8+ T cells from peripheral blood mononuclear cells, obtained in the third trimester of pregnancy. These receptor sequences come from a female donor with multiple sclerosis, enrolled in a pregnancy study.

The chain couples TRBV27 to TRBJ2-3; 10 bases fit TRBD2. The V gene's germline CDR1 is MNHEY and CDR2 SMNVEV (reference sequence). J was trimmed by 4 bases and V by 8 bases; bases with no gene match: 12. The CDR3 loop spans 16 amino acids. CDR3 protein: CASGVAGGSLSDTQYF. CDR3 nucleotide sequence: TGTGCCAGCGGAGTAGCGGGAGGTAGTCTTTCAGATACGCAGTATTTT.

The chain couples TRBV18 to TRBJ2-1; tentative D call: TRBD2 (6 bases). CDR3 size: 16 residues. The V end was cut by 0 bases, the J end by 0 bases, with 9 bases between. The germline gives CDR1 KGHSH, CDR2 LQKENI. CDR3 in DNA: TGTGCCAGCTCACCACCTGGGGGGATCTCCTACAATGAGCAGTTCTTC. Protein: CASSPPGGISYNEQFF.

The V call is TRBV19, the J call TRBJ2-3; TRBD2 matches at 7 bases. Trimming cost V 6 bases and J 3 bases; bases outside gene matches: 6. The length of the CDR3 is 14 residues. From germline, CDR1 is LNHDA and CDR2 SQIVND (reference sequence). The CDR3 nucleotides read TGTGCCAGTAGAGTGGGCGGGAGTACAGATACGCAGTATTTT. Encoded protein: CASRVGGSTDTQYF.

V gene TRBV19 combines with J gene TRBJ2-7; no clear D. Trimming left V 3 bases short and J 3 bases short, with 9 bases between. The length of the CDR3 is 13 residues. CDR1 and CDR2 (germline): LNHDA, SQIVND (reference sequence). The chain's CDR3 is CASSIGPSYEQYF. The CDR3 DNA is TGTGCCAGTAGTATTGGGCCAAGCTACGAGCAGTACTTC.

This clone came up a few times. This chain joins TRBV7-9 and TRBJ2-7; 8 bases line up with TRBD1. CDR3 length: 14 amino acids. With 1 base clipped from V and 5 bases from J, the junction kept 4 bases outside the gene matches. Germline V gene lookup returns CDR1 SEHNR and CDR2 FQNEAQ (reference sequence). CDR3 loop: CASSLGTGRHEQYF. CDR3 sequence (DNA): TGTGCCAGCAGCTTAGGGACAGGGAGACACGAGCAGTACTTC.

The J gene is TRBJ2-3, the V gene TRBV19; possibly TRBD2 for D (6 bases). Deletions cut 5 bases from V and 1 base from J, with 10 bases between. The CDR3 extends over 14 amino acids. CDR1 and CDR2 (germline): LNHDA, SQIVND (reference sequence). CDR3 region: CASSPGLGTDTQYF. As DNA, the CDR3 is TGTGCCAGTAGTCCGGGACTCGGCACAGATACGCAGTATTTT.

In this sample, this clone turned up once. CDR3 amino acids: CASSPPASGRYEQYF. The CDR3 DNA follows: TGTGCCAGCTCACCCCCGGCTAGCGGGAGGTACGAGCAGTACTTC. The chain links TRBV18 to TRBJ2-7; 11 bases map to TRBD2. Per the germline V gene, CDR1 is KGHSH and CDR2 is LQKENI. The CDR3 runs to 15 residues. Trimming took 3 bases from V and 4 from J; bases not matched to a gene: 5. Drawing the rest from reference TRBV18 and TRBJ2-7, the complete variable domain is NAGVMQNPRHLVRRRGQEARLRCSPMKGHSHVYWYRQLPEEGLKFMVYLQKENIIDESGMPKERFSAEFPKEGPSILRIQQVVRGDSAAYFCASSPPASGRYEQYFGPGTRLTVT.

This rearrangement joins TRBV9 to TRBJ2-3, with D tentatively TRBD2 (6 bases). In germline, CDR1 is SGDLS, CDR2 YYNGEE. This CDR3 spans 14 amino acids. V shed 2 bases and J shed 2 bases, with 9 bases lying between them. The CDR3 coding sequence is TGTGCCAGCAGCGTCGGGGGTACCACAGATACGCAGTATTTT. Protein: CASSVGGTTDTQYF.

J is TRBJ2-3 and V is TRBV28, with 8 bases that match TRBD2. The germline V gene has CDR1 MDHEN and CDR2 SYDVKM. J was trimmed by 1 base and V by 5 bases; bases with no gene match: 5. The CDR3 has 15 amino acids. The CDR3 loop reads CASSQRESGTDTQYF. The CDR3 nucleotides read TGTGCCAGCAGTCAGCGGGAGTCGGGCACAGATACGCAGTATTTT.

J is TRBJ2-3 and V is TRBV10-3; 9 bases are shared with TRBD2. The V segment lost 0 bases and the J segment 2 bases; nucleotides outside the gene matches: 9. The CDR3 spans 18 residues. The germline V gene encodes CDR1 ENHRY and CDR2 SYGVKD. CDR3 DNA sequence: TGTGCCATCAGTGAGTCGACGTCTAGCGGGATGAACACAGATACGCAGTATTTT. It yields the protein CAISESTSSGMNTDTQYF.

This clone was picked up one time. DNA of the CDR3: TGTGCCTGGAGGGGGGGGCAGGGCTACACCTTC. It translates to CAWRGGQGYTF. V gene TRBV30 combines with J gene TRBJ1-2, with D maybe TRBD1 (6 bases). CDR3 length equals 11 residues. Trimming removed 3 bases from V and 8 bases from J, with 10 bases in between. Per germline, CDR1 GTSNPN and CDR2 SVGIG (reference sequence).

The rearrangement links TRBV4-3 to TRBJ2-5, with a possible D match to TRBD1 (5 bases). V was clipped by 0 bases and J by 9 bases, with 8 bases between them. The CDR3 length is 12 residues. Germline V gene sequence: CDR1 LGHNA, CDR2 YSLEER. The CDR3 region has the DNA TGCGCCAGCAGCCAAGATCAGGGTCCCCAGTACTTC. Its translation: CASSQDQGPQYF.

The chain uses TRBV7-9 and TRBJ2-2, with a weak D call TRBD1 (6 bases). The V end was cut by 5 bases, the J end by 7 bases, with 20 bases between. Germline values: CDR1 SEHNR, CDR2 FQNEAQ (reference sequence). The CDR3 length is 16 residues. The CDR3 coding sequence is TGTGCCAGCAGCACCTCTCGACAGGTAGAGGACGGGGAGCTGTTTTTT. This sequence encodes CASSTSRQVEDGELFF.

The DNA of the CDR3 is TGTGCCAGCAGTGAATTCGCAGGGGGCACCGGGGAGCTGTTTTTT. This codes for CASSEFAGGTGELFF. This chain links TRBV2 with TRBJ2-2; 7 bases agree with TRBD1. Germline V gene data show CDR1 as SNHLY and CDR2 as FYNNEI. The CDR3 is 15 amino acids. The ends lost 2 bases at V and 4 bases at J; junction bases unmatched: 4.

This chain connects TRBV10-3 to TRBJ1-5; 7 nucleotides align to TRBD1. There are 14 residues in the CDR3. V trimming: 6 bases; J trimming: 6 bases; junction bases outside the gene matches: 8. Looked up from germline, CDR1 is ENHRY and CDR2 is SYGVKD. The CDR3, as DNA: TGTGCCATCAGCACCCAGGGGGAAGTTCAGCCCCAGCATTTT. It yields the protein CAISTQGEVQPQHF.

This sequence joins TRBV10-3 and TRBJ1-5; a possible D gene is TRBD1 (5 bases). Germline CDR1 ENHRY, CDR2 SYGVKD. CDR3 length: 13 residues. Trimming pared 9 bases from V and 1 base from J, leaving 10 bases between. In DNA, the CDR3 is TGTGCCATGGGGGGGACGAGCAATCAGCCCCAGCATTTT. It translates to CAMGGTSNQPQHF.

The chain combines TRBV5-6 with TRBJ2-7; D possibly corresponds to TRBD2 (6 bases). The CDR3 runs 13 residues. V lost 1 base to trimming and J lost 12 bases, with 17 bases between them. The germline gives CDR1 SGHDT, CDR2 YYEEEE. This chain's CDR3 is CASSLNERVLTYF. CDR3 nucleotides: TGTGCCAGCAGCTTGAATGAGCGGGTGCTTACGTACTTC.

The chain couples TRBV6-5 to TRBJ1-2, with 9 bases fitting TRBD1. The CDR3 consists of 15 residues. Germline CDR1 and CDR2: MNHEY and SVGAGI. The V segment lost 6 bases and the J segment 5 bases; nucleotides outside the gene matches: 10. This chain's CDR3 is CASRSLRTGVYGYTF. CDR3 DNA sequence: TGTGCCAGCAGAAGCCTCAGGACAGGGGTTTATGGCTACACCTTC.

This clone was observed a few times. V is TRBV11-3 and J is TRBJ2-7; no reliable D call. Between the trimmed V and J ends, which lost 4 bases and 5 bases, there was a span of 12 bases. The CDR3 is 13 amino acids. Germline V gene data show CDR1 as SGHNT and CDR2 as YENEEA. The CDR3 nucleotides read TGTGCCAGCAGCTCCGGAGTAGGTGACGAGCAGTACTTC. Translated: CASSSGVGDEQYF.

The chain employs TRBV6-4 and TRBJ2-3, with D perhaps matching TRBD2 (5 bases). Germline V gives CDR1 MRHNA, CDR2 SNTAGT. The CDR3 consists of 14 residues. V gave up 0 bases and J gave up 4 bases, with 8 bases separating them. Here the CDR3 reads CASSDSSAADTQYF. The CDR3 bases are TGTGCCAGCAGTGACTCTAGCGCCGCAGATACGCAGTATTTT.

CDR3 sequence reads: CSVESESGKSGNEQFF. The CDR3 region has the DNA TGCAGCGTTGAATCCGAGAGCGGGAAGAGCGGCAATGAGCAGTTCTTC. The chain couples TRBV29-1 to TRBJ2-1, with 7 nucleotides matching TRBD2. The CDR3 loop spans 16 amino acids. Unmatched junction bases numbered 13, after V lost 2 bases and J lost 6 bases. The V gene's germline CDR1 is SQVTM and CDR2 ANQGSEA.

The chain is built from TRBV5-4 and TRBJ1-5; maybe TRBD1 (5 bases). This CDR3 region has 15 residues. V lost 4 bases and J lost 8, with 19 bases in between. CDR1 SGHNT and CDR2 YYREEE come from the germline V gene (reference sequence). The CDR3 is CASSPGPAWGEPQHF. The CDR3 DNA sequence: TGTGCCAGCAGCCCGGGCCCCGCATGGGGGGAGCCCCAGCATTTT.

The chain employs TRBV28 and TRBJ2-1; tentative D call: TRBD2 (6 bases). Germline V CDR1 and CDR2: MDHEN, SYDVKM. With 3 bases removed from V and 2 bases from J, the gap between germline ends came to 11 bases. The CDR3 totals 15 residues. The CDR3 region is CASSLLREAYNEQFF. The DNA of the CDR3 is TGTGCCAGCAGTTTGTTGAGGGAGGCCTACAATGAGCAGTTCTTC.

This clone has just one count. This chain connects TRBV29-1 to TRBJ2-3; 12 bases are a match to TRBD2. The J segment lost 6 bases and the V segment lost 8 bases, leaving 9 bases of the junction unmatched. Germline V lookup: CDR1 SQVTM, CDR2 ANQGSEA. The CDR3 loop spans 14 amino acids. CDR3 region: CSLNRLAGADTQYF. The CDR3 bases are TGCAGCCTGAATCGACTAGCGGGAGCCGATACGCAGTATTTT.

The CDR3 region has the DNA TGTGCCATCAGTGAGGACCAGGAAGGCCCATACTATGGCTACACCTTC. Residues: CAISEDQEGPYYGYTF. The V call is TRBV10-3, the J call TRBJ1-2; D is undetermined. V was pared by 2 bases and J by 3 bases, with 16 bases between. This CDR3 has 16 residues. Germline CDR1 and CDR2: ENHRY and SYGVKD.

This sequence joins TRBV9 and TRBJ2-1, with a tentative D call TRBD2 (6 bases). The CDR3 is made up of 15 amino acids. V dropped 3 bases and J dropped 4 bases, with 14 bases sitting between them. Germline assignment: CDR1 SGDLS and CDR2 YYNGEE. As DNA, the CDR3 is TGTGCCAGCAGCGACACCGGGACTCCATACAATGAGCAGTTCTTC. Translated: CASSDTGTPYNEQFF. The complete variable domain, with remaining parts taken from reference TRBV9 and TRBJ2-1, reads DSGVTQTPKHLITATGQRVTLRCSPRSGDLSVYWYQQSLDQGLQFLIQYYNGEERAKGNILERFSAQQFPDLHSELNLSSLELGDSALYFCASSDTGTPYNEQFFGPGTRLTVL.

The chain carries TRBV6-6 and TRBJ1-1, with 8 bases lining up with TRBD1. Germline CDR1 and CDR2: MNHNY and SVGAGI (reference sequence). The trim removed 2 bases at V and 1 base at J, leaving 3 bases unmatched. This CDR3 has 15 amino acids. The CDR3 is CASSYAGQGNTEAFF. CDR3 sequence (DNA): TGTGCCAGCAGTTACGCCGGACAGGGGAACACTGAAGCTTTCTTT.

The chain has TRBV6-4 and TRBJ2-1; 11 positions match TRBD1. Trimming at V came to 6 bases and at J to 8 bases, leaving 6 bases not matched to a gene. The germline V gene has CDR1 MRHNA and CDR2 SNTAGT. The CDR3 extends over 14 amino acids. The CDR3 here is CASREGQGVDEQFF. CDR3 in DNA: TGTGCCAGCAGGGAGGGACAGGGGGTCGATGAGCAGTTCTTC.

As DNA, the CDR3 is TGCGCCAGCAGCCCCCGACTAGCGGGAGCGGCCTACAATGAGCAGTTCTTC. Amino acids: CASSPRLAGAAYNEQFF. The V and J genes are TRBV4-3 and TRBJ2-1, with TRBD2 matching over 12 bases. This CDR3 is 17 amino acids long. J lost 2 bases, V lost 4 bases, and 6 bases had no gene match. CDR1 is LGHNA and CDR2 is YSLEER in the germline V gene.